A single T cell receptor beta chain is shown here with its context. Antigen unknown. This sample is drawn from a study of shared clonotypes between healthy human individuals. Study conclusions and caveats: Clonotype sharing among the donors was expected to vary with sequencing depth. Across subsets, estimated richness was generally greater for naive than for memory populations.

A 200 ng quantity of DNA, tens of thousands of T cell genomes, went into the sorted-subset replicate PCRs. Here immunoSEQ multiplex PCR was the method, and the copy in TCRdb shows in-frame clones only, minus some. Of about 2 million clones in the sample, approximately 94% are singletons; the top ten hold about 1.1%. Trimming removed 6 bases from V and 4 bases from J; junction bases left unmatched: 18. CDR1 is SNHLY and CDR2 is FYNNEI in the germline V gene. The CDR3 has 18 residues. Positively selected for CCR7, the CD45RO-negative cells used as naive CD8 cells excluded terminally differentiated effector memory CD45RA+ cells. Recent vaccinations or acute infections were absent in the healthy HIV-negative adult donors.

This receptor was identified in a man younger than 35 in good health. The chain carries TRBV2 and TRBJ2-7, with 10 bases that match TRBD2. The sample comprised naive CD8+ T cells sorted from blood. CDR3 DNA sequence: TGTGCCAGCAGCCGGTTCCAAACGCGGGGACTAGCGTCGTACGAGCAGTACTTC. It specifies CASSRFQTRGLASYEQYF.